The 23 T cell receptor beta chains below come from one sample, sequenced in a study of identical twins. Using its own MiXCR run on the 5' RACE reads, TCRdb lists one record per CDR3 protein. The profile shows approximately 600,000 distinct CDR3 sequences, 9% to 10% of them singletons. These data also featured in a second study, about yellow fever vaccine responses in identical twins.

The material sequenced was PBMCs. The receptors originated from a woman aged 18-30 years in good health.

This clonotype has ten or more counts. The chain is built from TRBV29-1 and TRBJ2-3, with 8 positions matching TRBD2. The CDR3 spans 13 residues. The J segment lost 6 bases and the V segment lost 6 bases, leaving 8 bases of the junction unmatched. The germline V gene has CDR1 SQVTM and CDR2 ANQGSEA. The CDR3 DNA sequence: TGCAGCGTCGTTAGCGGGGAGTGGGATACGCAGTATTTT. Translation: CSVVSGEWDTQYF.

The chain is built from TRBV7-9 and TRBJ2-6, with D uncertain. V gave up 3 bases and J gave up 2 bases, with 8 bases separating them. From germline, CDR1 is SEHNR and CDR2 FQNEAQ (reference sequence). The CDR3 loop spans 15 amino acids. The CDR3 DNA reads TGTGCCAGCAGCTTGAGCCTACCTGGGGCCAACGTCCTGACTTTC. Amino acids: CASSLSLPGANVLTF.

There are many counts of this clonotype. V gene TRBV15 combines with J gene TRBJ2-5; possible D gene TRBD1, 5 bases. This CDR3 has 15 residues. Germline V gene lookup returns CDR1 LNHNV and CDR2 YYDKDF (reference sequence). V was trimmed by 0 bases and J by 5 bases, leaving 13 bases between them. CDR3 DNA sequence: TGTGCCACCAGCAGAGATTTAGGGGCCCTGGAGACCCAGTACTTC. Protein sequence: CATSRDLGALETQYF.

This clonotype was counted ten times or more. The rearrangement links TRBV6-5 to TRBJ1-2; D gene uncertain. Germline CDR1 is MNHEY and CDR2 is SVGAGI. The V end was cut by 0 bases, the J end by 4 bases, with 12 bases between. CDR3 size: 15 residues. CDR3 coding DNA: TGTGCCAGCAGTTACTCGGTTACACCCGGCTATGGCTACACCTTC. This sequence encodes CASSYSVTPGYGYTF.

The sample holds many counts of this clonotype. V usage is TRBV25-1 and J usage is TRBJ2-6, with D uncertain. V lost 1 base and J 0 bases, leaving 7 bases between the germline ends. This CDR3 is 16 amino acids long. The germline CDR1 and CDR2 sequences are MGHDK and SYGVNS. The CDR3 DNA reads TGTGCCAGCAGTGAATCAGGTCGCTCTGGGGCCAACGTCCTGACTTTC. The encoded protein is CASSESGRSGANVLTF. Variable domain in full (rest from reference TRBV25-1 and TRBJ2-6): EADIYQTPRYLVIGTGKKITLECSQTMGHDKMYWYQQDPGMELHLIHYSYGVNSTEKGDLSSESTVSRIRTEHFPLTLESARPSHTSQYLCASSESGRSGANVLTFGAGSRLTVL.

This clonotype was found many times. The genes are TRBV5-1 and TRBJ2-3; TRBD1 aligns across 9 bases. Germline V gene lookup returns CDR1 SGHRS and CDR2 YFSETQ. The CDR3 covers 15 residues. The junction had 7 bases not matched to a gene; V was cut back by 4 bases and J by 4 bases. The CDR3 sequence is CASSGRDRESDTQYF. The CDR3 region has the DNA TGCGCCAGCAGCGGCCGGGACAGGGAGTCAGATACGCAGTATTTT.

A few counts support this clonotype. CDR3 nucleotide sequence: TGTGCCAGCAGCCGGGACAGTAGACTAGCGGGGGTTTACAATGAGCAGTTCTTC. Translation: CASSRDSRLAGVYNEQFF. J is TRBJ2-1 and V is TRBV3-1, with 12 positions matching TRBD2. Germline loops: CDR1 LGHDT, CDR2 YNNKEL (reference sequence). The CDR3 is 18 residues long. With V trimmed by 4 bases and J by 4 bases, 11 bases remained unmatched.

The sample holds a few counts of this clonotype. The chain carries TRBV28 and TRBJ1-1, with D perhaps TRBD1 (6 bases). Trimming took off 5 bases at V and 1 base at J, with 14 bases between the two ends. In germline, CDR1 is MDHEN, CDR2 SYDVKM. This CDR3 has 15 amino acids. The CDR3 sequence: CASSLRRQANTEAFF. CDR3 nucleotide sequence: TGTGCCAGCAGTCTTCGGAGACAGGCGAACACTGAAGCTTTCTTT.

In its sample, this clonotype was seen many times. Relative to the germline gene, one junction end is altered; a read error may explain this. This chain uses TRBV6-1 with TRBJ2-3; TRBD2 aligns across 8 bases. The CDR3 has 14 amino acids. The germline CDR1 and CDR2 sequences are MNHNS and SASEGT. CDR3 nucleotides: TGTGCCAGCAGTCAAGCGGGGGCCTTGGATACGCAGTATTTT. It translates to CASSQAGALDTQYF.

This clonotype showed up just a few times. The V and J genes are TRBV12-3 or TRBV12-4 and TRBJ1-6; TRBD1 agrees at 7 bases. CDR3 size: 15 residues. V dropped 0 bases and J dropped 7; count of bases not matched to a gene: 3. In nucleotides, the CDR3 is TGTGCCAGCAGTTTAGCCGGACAGGTGAATTCACCCCTCCACTTT. This codes for CASSLAGQVNSPLHF.

This clonotype appeared many times. This chain uses TRBV7-8 with TRBJ2-5; 7 nucleotides align to TRBD2. The CDR3 runs 15 residues. Germline loops: CDR1 SGHVS, CDR2 FQNEAQ. Unmatched junction bases numbered 12, after V lost 6 bases and J lost 5 bases. CDR3: CASRAYWEGDETQYF. CDR3 sequence (DNA): TGTGCCAGCAGAGCTTACTGGGAGGGAGATGAGACCCAGTACTTC.

To note about this clonotype: A much larger clone sits a single nucleotide away, making a read error possible. The V call is TRBV20-1, the J call TRBJ2-7; weak D call: TRBD2 (6 bases). Trimming took off 6 bases at V and 3 bases at J, with 12 bases between the two ends. Germline V gene sequence: CDR1 DFQATT, CDR2 SNEGSKA (reference sequence). This CDR3 is built from 12 residues. CDR3 sequence (DNA): TGCAGTGCCGGACCAGCGGGCTACGAGCAGTACTTC. It encodes CSAGPAGYEQYF.

This clonotype has a count of ten or more. The chain carries TRBV25-1 and TRBJ2-2; possible D gene TRBD1, 6 bases. V shed 2 bases and J shed 0 bases, with 22 bases lying between them. The CDR3 consists of 20 residues. CDR1 is MGHDK, CDR2 SYGVNS, per germline. The CDR3 sequence: CASSEILPPLGAANTGELFF. CDR3 in DNA: TGTGCCAGCAGTGAAATACTTCCCCCGTTGGGGGCCGCGAACACCGGGGAGCTGTTTTTT.

This clonotype was observed many times. The chain combines TRBV28 with TRBJ2-3, with unresolved D. Germline V gene data show CDR1 as MDHEN and CDR2 as SYDVKM. The V end lost 6 bases, the J end lost 5 bases, and 9 bases lay between the germline ends. This CDR3 is 12 amino acids long. The CDR3 spells CASSPPQDTQYF. CDR3 nucleotide sequence: TGTGCCAGCAGCCCACCTCAAGATACGCAGTATTTT.

The V and J genes are TRBV6-1 and TRBJ2-5, with TRBD2 matching over 11 bases. Looked up from germline, CDR1 is MNHNS and CDR2 is SASEGT. This CDR3 has 17 amino acids. J gave up 13 bases and V 6 bases, and 22 bases lay outside the gene matches. CDR3 residues: CASSIFVLAGGQSYPYF. The DNA of the CDR3 is TGTGCCAGCAGCATTTTCGTCTTAGCGGGGGGGCAAAGTTACCCGTACTTC.

The gene calls are TRBV9 and TRBJ2-5; 7 positions agree with TRBD1. V shed 0 bases, J shed 0 bases, and the junction held 2 bases outside the gene matches. The CDR3 is made up of 15 amino acids. Per germline, CDR1 SGDLS and CDR2 YYNGEE. For the CDR3, the DNA is TGTGCCAGCAGCGTAGGGGGACAGTACCAAGAGACCCAGTACTTC. It codes for CASSVGGQYQETQYF.

In this sample, this clonotype turned up a few times. The chain is built from TRBV10-1 and TRBJ2-1, with 13 bases matching TRBD2. Germline assignment: CDR1 WNHNN and CDR2 SYGVQD (reference sequence). The CDR3 loop spans 15 amino acids. With 5 bases clipped from V and 6 bases from J, the junction kept 4 bases outside the gene matches. The CDR3 DNA is TGCGCCAGCAGTAGGACTAGCGGGAGTATCAATGAGCAGTTCTTC. Its translation: CASSRTSGSINEQFF.

Only a few counts were recorded for this clonotype. V and J are TRBV5-1 and TRBJ2-7; 8 bases line up with TRBD1. The CDR3 spans 14 residues. Germline V lookup: CDR1 SGHRS, CDR2 YFSETQ. V gave up 3 bases and J gave up 4 bases; unmatched junction bases: 6. CDR3 sequence (DNA): TGCGCCAGCAGCTCCTTGACAGGGGCGTACGAGCAGTACTTC. Translating it yields CASSSLTGAYEQYF.

A few counts support this clonotype. DNA for the CDR3: TGTGCCAGCAGCTCCCCGACTAGCGGGAGGGTGGTCGAGCAGTACTTC. As protein: CASSSPTSGRVVEQYF. The J gene is TRBJ2-7, the V gene TRBV28; 14 bases are a match to TRBD2. This CDR3 is 16 amino acids long. Germline assignment: CDR1 MDHEN and CDR2 SYDVKM. Trimming removed 6 bases from V and 6 bases from J; junction bases left unmatched: 10.

This clonotype was counted at least ten times. The rearrangement joins TRBV5-6 to TRBJ2-1, with 7 bases fitting TRBD1. Trimming removed 4 bases from V and 7 bases from J; junction bases left unmatched: 2. There are 12 residues in the CDR3. CDR1 SGHDT and CDR2 YYEEEE come from the germline V gene. The CDR3 loop reads CASSQQGNEQFF. CDR3 in DNA: TGTGCCAGCAGCCAACAGGGGAATGAGCAGTTCTTC.

This clonotype was found many times. CDR3 residues: CASSLYGAGARTEAFF. The CDR3 bases are TGTGCCAGCAGCTTATACGGCGCGGGGGCTCGTACTGAAGCTTTCTTT. The chain recombines TRBV7-2 with TRBJ1-1, with D possibly TRBD1 on 6 matching bases. The CDR3 covers 16 residues. V dropped 2 bases and J dropped 5 bases, with 18 bases sitting between them. Germline assignment: CDR1 SGHTA and CDR2 FQGNSA.

The sample holds a few counts of this clonotype. This chain uses TRBV28 with TRBJ2-1, with D uncertain. Per the germline V gene, CDR1 is MDHEN and CDR2 is SYDVKM. CDR3 length: 13 residues. Trimming took off 2 bases at V and 4 bases at J, with 6 bases between the two ends. CDR3 region: CASSLIRYNEQFF. The CDR3 DNA reads as TGTGCCAGCAGTTTAATACGGTACAATGAGCAGTTCTTC.

The chain is built from TRBV29-1 and TRBJ2-2; TRBD2 might be the D (5 bases). The CDR3 is 12 residues long. In germline, CDR1 is SQVTM, CDR2 ANQGSEA. V was shortened by 7 bases and J by 9 bases, with 15 bases between the two germline ends. CDR3 sequence reads: CSAARESRELFF. CDR3 bases: TGCAGCGCCGCGAGGGAGTCCCGGGAGCTGTTTTTT.